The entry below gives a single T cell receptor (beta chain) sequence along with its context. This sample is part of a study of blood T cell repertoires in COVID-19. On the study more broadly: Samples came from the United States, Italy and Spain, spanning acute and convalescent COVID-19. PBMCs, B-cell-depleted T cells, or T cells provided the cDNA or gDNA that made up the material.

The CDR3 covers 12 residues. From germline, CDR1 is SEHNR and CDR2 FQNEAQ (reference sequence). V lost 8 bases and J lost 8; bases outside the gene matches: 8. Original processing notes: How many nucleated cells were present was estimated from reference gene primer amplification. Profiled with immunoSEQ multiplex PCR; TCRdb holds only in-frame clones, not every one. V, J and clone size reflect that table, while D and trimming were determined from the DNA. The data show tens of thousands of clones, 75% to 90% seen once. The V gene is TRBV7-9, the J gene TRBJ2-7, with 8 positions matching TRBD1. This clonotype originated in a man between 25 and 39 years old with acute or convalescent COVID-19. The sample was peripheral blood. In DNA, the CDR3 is TGTGCCAGCGGGACAGGAAGGGCTCAGCAGTACTTC. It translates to CASGTGRAQQYF. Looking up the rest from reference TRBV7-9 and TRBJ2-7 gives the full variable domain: DTGVSQNPRHKITKRGQNVTFRCDPISEHNRLYWYRQTLGQGPEFLTYFQNEAQLEKSRLLSDRFSAERPKGSFSTLEIQRTEQGDSAMYLCASGTGRAQQYFGPGTRLTVT.